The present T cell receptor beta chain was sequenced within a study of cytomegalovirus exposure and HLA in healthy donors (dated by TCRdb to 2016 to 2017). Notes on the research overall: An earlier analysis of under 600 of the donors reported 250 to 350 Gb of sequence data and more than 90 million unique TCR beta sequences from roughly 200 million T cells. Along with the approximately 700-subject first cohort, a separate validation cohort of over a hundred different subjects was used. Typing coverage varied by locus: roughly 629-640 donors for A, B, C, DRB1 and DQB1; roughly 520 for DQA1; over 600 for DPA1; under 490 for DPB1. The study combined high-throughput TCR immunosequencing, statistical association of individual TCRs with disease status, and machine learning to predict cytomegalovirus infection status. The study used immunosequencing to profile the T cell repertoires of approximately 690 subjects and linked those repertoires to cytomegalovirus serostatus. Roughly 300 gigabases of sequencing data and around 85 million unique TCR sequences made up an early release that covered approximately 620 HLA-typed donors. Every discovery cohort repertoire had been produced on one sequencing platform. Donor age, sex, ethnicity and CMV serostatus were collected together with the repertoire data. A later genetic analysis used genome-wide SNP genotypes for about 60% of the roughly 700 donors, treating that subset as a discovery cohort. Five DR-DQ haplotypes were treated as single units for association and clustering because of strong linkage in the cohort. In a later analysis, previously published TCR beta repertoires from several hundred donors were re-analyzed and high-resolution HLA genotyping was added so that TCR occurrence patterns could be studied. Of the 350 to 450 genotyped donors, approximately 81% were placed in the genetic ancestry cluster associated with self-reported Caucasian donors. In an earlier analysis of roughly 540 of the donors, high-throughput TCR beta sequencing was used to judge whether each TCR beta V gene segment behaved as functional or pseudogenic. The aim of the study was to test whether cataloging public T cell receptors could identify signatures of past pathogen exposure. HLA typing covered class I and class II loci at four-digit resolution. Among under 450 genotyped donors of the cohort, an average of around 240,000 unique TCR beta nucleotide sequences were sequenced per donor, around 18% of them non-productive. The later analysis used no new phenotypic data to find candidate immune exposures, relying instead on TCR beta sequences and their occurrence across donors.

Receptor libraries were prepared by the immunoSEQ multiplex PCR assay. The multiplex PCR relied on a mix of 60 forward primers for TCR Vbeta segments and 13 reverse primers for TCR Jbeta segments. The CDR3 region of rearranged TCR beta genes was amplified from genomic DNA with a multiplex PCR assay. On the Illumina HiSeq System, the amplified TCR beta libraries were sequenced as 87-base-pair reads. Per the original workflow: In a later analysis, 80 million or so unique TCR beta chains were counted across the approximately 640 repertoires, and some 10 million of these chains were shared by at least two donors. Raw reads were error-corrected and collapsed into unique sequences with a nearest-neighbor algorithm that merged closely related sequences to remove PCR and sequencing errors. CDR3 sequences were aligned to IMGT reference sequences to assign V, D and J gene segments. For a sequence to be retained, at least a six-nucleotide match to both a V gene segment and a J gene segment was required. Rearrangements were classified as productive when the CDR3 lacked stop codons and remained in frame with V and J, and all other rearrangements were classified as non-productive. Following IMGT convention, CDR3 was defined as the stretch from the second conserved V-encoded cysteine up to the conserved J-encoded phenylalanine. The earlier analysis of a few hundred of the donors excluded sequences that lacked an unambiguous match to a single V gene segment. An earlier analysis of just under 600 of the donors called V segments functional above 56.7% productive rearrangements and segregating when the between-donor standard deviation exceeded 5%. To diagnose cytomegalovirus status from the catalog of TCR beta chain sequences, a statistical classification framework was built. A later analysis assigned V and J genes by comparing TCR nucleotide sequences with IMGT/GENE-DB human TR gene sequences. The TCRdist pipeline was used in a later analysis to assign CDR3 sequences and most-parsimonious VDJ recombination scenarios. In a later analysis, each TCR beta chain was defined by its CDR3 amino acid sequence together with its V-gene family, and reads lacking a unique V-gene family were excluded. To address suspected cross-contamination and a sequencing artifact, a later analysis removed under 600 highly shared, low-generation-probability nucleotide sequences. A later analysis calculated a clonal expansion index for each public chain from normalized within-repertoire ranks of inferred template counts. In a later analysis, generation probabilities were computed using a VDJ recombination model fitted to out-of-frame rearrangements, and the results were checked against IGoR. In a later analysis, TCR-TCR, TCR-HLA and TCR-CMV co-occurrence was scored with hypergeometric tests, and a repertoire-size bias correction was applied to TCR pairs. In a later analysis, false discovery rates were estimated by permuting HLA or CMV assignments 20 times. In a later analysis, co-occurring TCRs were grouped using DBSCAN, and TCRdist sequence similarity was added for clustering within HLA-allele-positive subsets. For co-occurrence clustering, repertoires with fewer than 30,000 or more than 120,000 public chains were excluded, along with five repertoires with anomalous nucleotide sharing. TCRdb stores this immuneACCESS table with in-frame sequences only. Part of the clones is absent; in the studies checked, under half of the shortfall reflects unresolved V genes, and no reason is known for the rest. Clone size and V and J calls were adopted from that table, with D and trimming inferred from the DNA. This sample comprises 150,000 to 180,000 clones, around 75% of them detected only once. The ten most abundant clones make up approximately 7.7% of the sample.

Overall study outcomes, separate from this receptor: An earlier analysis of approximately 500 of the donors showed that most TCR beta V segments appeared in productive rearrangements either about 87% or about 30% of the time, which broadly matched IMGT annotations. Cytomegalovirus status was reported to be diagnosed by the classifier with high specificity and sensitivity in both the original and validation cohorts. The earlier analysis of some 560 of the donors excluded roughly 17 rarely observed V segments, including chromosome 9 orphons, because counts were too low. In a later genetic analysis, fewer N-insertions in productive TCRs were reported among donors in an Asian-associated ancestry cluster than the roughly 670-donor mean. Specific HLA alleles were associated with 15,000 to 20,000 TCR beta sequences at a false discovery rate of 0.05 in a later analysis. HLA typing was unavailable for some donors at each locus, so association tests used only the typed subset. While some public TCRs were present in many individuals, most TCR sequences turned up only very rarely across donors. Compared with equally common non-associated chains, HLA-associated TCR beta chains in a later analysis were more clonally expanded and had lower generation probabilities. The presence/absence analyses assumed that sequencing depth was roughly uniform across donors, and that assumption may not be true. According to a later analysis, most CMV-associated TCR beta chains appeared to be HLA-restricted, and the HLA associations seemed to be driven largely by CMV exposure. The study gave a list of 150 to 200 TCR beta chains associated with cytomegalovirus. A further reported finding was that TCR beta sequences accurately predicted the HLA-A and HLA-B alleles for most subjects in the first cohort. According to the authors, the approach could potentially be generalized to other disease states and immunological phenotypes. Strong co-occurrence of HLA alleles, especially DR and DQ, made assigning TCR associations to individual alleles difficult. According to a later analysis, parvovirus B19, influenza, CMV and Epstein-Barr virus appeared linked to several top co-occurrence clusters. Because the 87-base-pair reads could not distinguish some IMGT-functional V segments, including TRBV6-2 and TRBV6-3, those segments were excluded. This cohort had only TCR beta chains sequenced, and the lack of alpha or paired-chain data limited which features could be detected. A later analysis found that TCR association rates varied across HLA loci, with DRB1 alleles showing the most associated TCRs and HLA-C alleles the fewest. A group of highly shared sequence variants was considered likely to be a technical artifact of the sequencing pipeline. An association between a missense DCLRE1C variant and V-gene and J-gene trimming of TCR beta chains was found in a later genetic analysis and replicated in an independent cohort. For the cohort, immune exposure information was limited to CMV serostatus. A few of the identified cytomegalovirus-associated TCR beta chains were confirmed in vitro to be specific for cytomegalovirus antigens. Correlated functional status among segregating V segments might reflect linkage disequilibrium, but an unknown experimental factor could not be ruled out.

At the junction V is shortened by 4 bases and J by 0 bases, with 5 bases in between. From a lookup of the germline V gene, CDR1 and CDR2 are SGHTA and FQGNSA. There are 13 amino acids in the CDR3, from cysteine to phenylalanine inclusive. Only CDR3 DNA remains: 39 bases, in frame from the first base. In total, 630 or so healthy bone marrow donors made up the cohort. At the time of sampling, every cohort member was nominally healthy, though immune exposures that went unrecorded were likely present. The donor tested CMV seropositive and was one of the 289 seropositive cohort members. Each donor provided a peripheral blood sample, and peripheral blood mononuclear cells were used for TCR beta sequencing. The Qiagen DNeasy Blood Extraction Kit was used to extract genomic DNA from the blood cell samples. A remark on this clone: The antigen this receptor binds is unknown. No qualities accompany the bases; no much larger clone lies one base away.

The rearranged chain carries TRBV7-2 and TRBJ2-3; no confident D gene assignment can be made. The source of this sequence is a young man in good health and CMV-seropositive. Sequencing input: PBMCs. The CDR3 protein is CASSSSSTDTQYF. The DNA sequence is TGTGCCAGCAGCTCCTCTAGCACAGATACGCAGTATTTT.